The present T cell receptor beta chain was sequenced within a study of control samples from healthy donors and cancer patients (dated by TCRdb to about 2020). The library was built by means of the immunoSEQ multiplex PCR assay. Held by TCRdb, this immuneACCESS table contains in-frame sequences only and omits some clones. Under half of the omission traces to an unresolved V gene where checked; the cause of the rest is unknown. The sample table contains about 31,000 clones; only one count was recorded for approximately 93% of them. About 6.9% of the sample is held by the ten biggest clonotypes. About this clone itself: Its antigen remains undetermined. Base qualities were left out, and no much larger clone turns up one base away.

This receptor was taken from a man between 60 and 75 years old in good health. The material sequenced was blood.

The DNA is TGCGCCAGCAGCTTGGCAGAGGCCCTGAACACTGAAGCTTTCTTT. This sequence encodes CASSLAEALNTEAFF. Recombination connected TRBV5-1 to TRBJ1-1; the D gene identity is not certain. Trimming costs V 0 bases and J 0 bases, and their ends lie 9 bases apart. Via the germline V gene, CDR1 is SGHRS and CDR2 YFSETQ. The CDR3 has 15 amino acids, counting the end cysteine and phenylalanine. The sequence is cut down to CDR3 DNA, 45 bases in frame from base 1.